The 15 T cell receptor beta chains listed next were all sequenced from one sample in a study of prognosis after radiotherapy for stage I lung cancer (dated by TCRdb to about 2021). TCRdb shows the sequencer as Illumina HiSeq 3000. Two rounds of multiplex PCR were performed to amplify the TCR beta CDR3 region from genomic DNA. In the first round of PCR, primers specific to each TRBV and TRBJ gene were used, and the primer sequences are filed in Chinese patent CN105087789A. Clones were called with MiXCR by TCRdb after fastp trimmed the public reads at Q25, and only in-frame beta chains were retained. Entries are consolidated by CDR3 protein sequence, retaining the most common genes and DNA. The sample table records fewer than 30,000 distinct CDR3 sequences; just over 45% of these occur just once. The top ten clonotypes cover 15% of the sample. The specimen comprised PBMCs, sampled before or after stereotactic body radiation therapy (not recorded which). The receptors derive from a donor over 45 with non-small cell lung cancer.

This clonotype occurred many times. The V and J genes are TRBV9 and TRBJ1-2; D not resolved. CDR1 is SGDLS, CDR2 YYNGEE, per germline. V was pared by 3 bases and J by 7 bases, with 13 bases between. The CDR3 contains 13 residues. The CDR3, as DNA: TGTGCCAGCAGCGCGGGAGGTTCGGGTGGCTACACCTTC. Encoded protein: CASSAGGSGGYTF.

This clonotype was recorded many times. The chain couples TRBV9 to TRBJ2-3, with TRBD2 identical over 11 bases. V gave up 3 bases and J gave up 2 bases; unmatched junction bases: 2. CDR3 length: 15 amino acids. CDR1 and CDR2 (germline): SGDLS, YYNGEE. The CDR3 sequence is CASSETSGTTDTQYF. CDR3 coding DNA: TGTGCCAGCAGCGAGACTAGCGGGACCACAGATACGCAGTATTTT.

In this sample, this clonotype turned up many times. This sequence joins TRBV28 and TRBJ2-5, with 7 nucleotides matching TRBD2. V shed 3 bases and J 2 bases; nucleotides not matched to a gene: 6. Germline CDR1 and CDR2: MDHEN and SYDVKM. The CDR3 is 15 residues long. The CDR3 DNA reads TGTGCCAGCAGTTTGCGGGAGTCACTTCAAGAGACCCAGTACTTC. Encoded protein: CASSLRESLQETQYF.

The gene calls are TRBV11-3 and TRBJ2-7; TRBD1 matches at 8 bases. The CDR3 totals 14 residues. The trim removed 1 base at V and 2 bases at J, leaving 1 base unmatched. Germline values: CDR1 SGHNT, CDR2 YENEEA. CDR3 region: CASSLGDRTYEQYF. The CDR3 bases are TGTGCCAGCAGCTTAGGGGACAGGACCTACGAGCAGTACTTC.

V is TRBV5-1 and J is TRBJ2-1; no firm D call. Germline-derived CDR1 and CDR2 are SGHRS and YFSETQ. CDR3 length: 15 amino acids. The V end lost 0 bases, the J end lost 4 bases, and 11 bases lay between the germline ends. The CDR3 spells CASSLGHGPYNEQFF. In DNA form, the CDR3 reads TGCGCCAGCAGCTTGGGGCATGGTCCATACAATGAGCAGTTCTTC. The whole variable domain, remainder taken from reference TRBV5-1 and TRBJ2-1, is KAGVTQTPRYLIKTRGQQVTLSCSPISGHRSVSWYQQTPGQGLQFLFEYFSETQRNKGNFPGRFSGRQFSNSRSEMNVSTLELGDSALYLCASSLGHGPYNEQFFGPGTRLTVL.

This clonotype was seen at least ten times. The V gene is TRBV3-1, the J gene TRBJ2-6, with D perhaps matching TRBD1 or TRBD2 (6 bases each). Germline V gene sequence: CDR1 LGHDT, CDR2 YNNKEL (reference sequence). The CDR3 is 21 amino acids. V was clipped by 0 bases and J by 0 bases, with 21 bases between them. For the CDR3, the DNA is TGTGCCAGCAGCCAAGAGAGGGGGGAGGAGGGTTGGAGCTCTGGGGCCAACGTCCTGACTTTC. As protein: CASSQERGEEGWSSGANVLTF.

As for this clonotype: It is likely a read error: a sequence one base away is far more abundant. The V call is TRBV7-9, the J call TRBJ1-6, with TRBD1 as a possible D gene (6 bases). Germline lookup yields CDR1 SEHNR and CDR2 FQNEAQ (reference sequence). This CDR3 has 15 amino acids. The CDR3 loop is CASSNGQTYNSPPHF. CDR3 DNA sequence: TGTGCCAGCAGCAACGGACAGACCTATAATTCACCCCCCCACTTT.

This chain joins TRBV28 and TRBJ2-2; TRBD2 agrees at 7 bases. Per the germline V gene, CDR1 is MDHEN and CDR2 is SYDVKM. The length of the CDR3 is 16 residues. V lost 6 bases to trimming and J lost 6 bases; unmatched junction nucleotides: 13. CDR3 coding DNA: TGTGCCAGCAGAGAAGAGCGGGGCTTTAGGTCCGGGGAGCTGTTTTTT. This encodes CASREERGFRSGELFF.

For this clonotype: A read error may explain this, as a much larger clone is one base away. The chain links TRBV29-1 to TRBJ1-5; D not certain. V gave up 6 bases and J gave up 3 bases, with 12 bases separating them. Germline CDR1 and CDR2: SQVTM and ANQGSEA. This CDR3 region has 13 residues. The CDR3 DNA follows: TGCAGCGTACGGCAGGTGAACAATCAGCCCCAGCATTTT. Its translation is CSVRQVNNQPQHF.

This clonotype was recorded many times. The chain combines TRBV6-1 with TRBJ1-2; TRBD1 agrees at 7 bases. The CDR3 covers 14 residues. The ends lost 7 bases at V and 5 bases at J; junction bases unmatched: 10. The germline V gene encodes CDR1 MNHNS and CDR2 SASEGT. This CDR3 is CASTDPGGGYGYTF. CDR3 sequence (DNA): TGTGCCAGCACCGACCCAGGGGGAGGATATGGCTACACCTTC.

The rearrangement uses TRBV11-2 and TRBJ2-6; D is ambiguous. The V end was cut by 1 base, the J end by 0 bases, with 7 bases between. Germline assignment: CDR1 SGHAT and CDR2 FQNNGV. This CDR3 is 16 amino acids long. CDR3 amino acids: CASSLVVHSGANVLTF. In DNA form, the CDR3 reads TGTGCCAGCAGCTTAGTGGTCCACTCTGGGGCCAACGTCCTGACTTTC.

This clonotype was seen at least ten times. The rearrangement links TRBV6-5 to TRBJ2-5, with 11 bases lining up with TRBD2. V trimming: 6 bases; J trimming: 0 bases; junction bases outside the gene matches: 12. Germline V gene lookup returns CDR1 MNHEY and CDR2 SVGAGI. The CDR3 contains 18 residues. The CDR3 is CASSSPLYSGGDQETQYF. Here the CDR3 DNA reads TGTGCCAGCAGCTCCCCCCTCTATAGCGGGGGGGACCAAGAGACCCAGTACTTC.

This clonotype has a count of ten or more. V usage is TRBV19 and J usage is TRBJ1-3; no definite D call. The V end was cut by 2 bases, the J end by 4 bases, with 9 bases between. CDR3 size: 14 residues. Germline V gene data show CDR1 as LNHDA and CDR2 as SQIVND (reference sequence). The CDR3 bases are TGTGCCAGTAGTATACCGACCCCGGGAAACACCATATATTTT. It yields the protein CASSIPTPGNTIYF.

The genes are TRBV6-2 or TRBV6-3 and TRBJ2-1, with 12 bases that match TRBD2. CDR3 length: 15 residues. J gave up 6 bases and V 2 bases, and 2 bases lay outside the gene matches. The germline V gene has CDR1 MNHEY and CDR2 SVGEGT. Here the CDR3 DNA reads TGTGCCAGCAGTTACGGGACTAGCGGGTCCAATGAGCAGTTCTTC. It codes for CASSYGTSGSNEQFF.

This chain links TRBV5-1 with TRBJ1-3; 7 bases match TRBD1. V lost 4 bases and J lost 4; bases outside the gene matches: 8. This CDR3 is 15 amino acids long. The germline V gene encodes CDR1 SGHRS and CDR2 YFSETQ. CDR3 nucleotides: TGCGCCAGCAGCGGGGACAGCGGCCCCGGAAACACCATATATTTT. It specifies CASSGDSGPGNTIYF.